A selection of T cell receptor beta chains follows, all from one sample in a study of T cells after yellow fever vaccination. In TCRdb, the 5' RACE reads were re-called with MiXCR into one record per CDR3 protein. The repertoire holds some 29,000 distinct CDR3 sequences, with around 4.6% as singletons. The sequencing here drew on CD8+ T cells sorted from PBMCs, taken 10 days after the yellow fever booster vaccination. Receptors were obtained from a man aged 25-45 years who received the YFV17D yellow fever vaccine. Each CDR3 is given with its conserved first and last residue. The order of the fields is clone size, J gene, D gene, V gene, CDR3 protein, CDR3 DNA. The D gene is left open where the match is weak. Size is omitted from some rows. Given values are once, few, many or a class for expanded clones.

>many|TRBJ2-7|TRBD2|TRBV7-2
CASSLKVLASYEQYF
TGTGCCAGCAGCTTAAAAGTACTAGCGAGCTACGAGCAGTACTTC
>many|TRBJ2-1|NA|TRBV27
CASSLSYSQGSGQQFF
TGTGCCAGCAGTTTATCTTATTCTCAAGGGTCTGGACAGCAGTTCTTC
>many|TRBJ2-1|NA|TRBV11-1
CASSLGVMGHNEQFF
TGTGCCAGCAGCTTAGGAGTCATGGGTCACAATGAGCAGTTCTTC
>few|TRBJ2-1|NA|TRBV20-1
CSARARNINNEQFF
TGCAGTGCTCGCGCGAGAAACATTAACAATGAGCAGTTCTTC
>NA|TRBJ2-5|NA|TRBV5-7
CASSLGVTQYF
TGTGCCAGCAGCTTGGGTGTAACCCAGTACTTC
>many|TRBJ2-1|NA|TRBV11-2
CASSLPKSASYNEQFF
TGTGCCAGCAGTCTTCCGAAATCCGCGTCCTACAATGAGCAGTTCTTC
>many|TRBJ1-1|NA|TRBV4-2
CASSQEMGTEAFF
TGTGCCAGCAGCCAAGAGATGGGCACTGAAGCTTTCTTT
>many|TRBJ2-7|NA|TRBV19
CASTDTGYEQYF
TGTGCCAGTACCGATACAGGGTACGAGCAGTACTTC
>many|TRBJ2-1|TRBD2|TRBV28
CASSLLGTSVNNEQFF
TGTGCCAGCAGTTTATTGGGGACTAGCGTTAACAATGAGCAGTTCTTC
>many|TRBJ2-7|TRBD1|TRBV12-3/TRBV12-4
CASSLNRGYSYEQYF
TGTGCCAGCAGTTTAAACAGGGGGTACTCCTACGAGCAGTACTTC
>many|TRBJ2-7|NA|TRBV2
CASESGSLHEQYF
TGTGCCTCCGAAAGCGGGTCTCTGCACGAGCAGTACTTC
>many|TRBJ2-3|TRBD2|TRBV29-1
CSVVTTSGRADTQYF
TGCAGCGTTGTAACGACTAGCGGGAGAGCAGATACGCAGTATTTT
>many|TRBJ2-1|NA|TRBV29-1
CSSIGRVNNEQFF
TGCAGCTCCATAGGACGCGTGAACAATGAGCAGTTCTTC
>many|TRBJ2-7|NA|TRBV12-3/TRBV12-4
CASSLATGDEQYF
TGTGCCAGCAGTTTAGCCACGGGTGACGAGCAGTACTTC
>few|TRBJ2-1|TRBD2|TRBV30
CAWSYAGGPNEQFF
TGTGCCTGGAGTTACGCGGGAGGCCCCAATGAGCAGTTCTTC
>medium-sized|TRBJ1-6|NA|TRBV20-1
CSARDMRQGVATPLHF
TGCAGTGCTAGAGACATGCGGCAGGGCGTCGCGACACCCCTCCACTTT
>many|TRBJ2-2|NA|TRBV2
CASSVIFGELFF
TGTGCCAGCAGCGTTATTTTCGGGGAGCTGTTTTTT
>many|TRBJ2-3|TRBD2|TRBV19
CASSTGLADADTQYF
TGTGCCAGTAGTACGGGACTAGCGGACGCAGATACGCAGTATTTT
>many|TRBJ2-7|NA|TRBV29-1
CSVDTGTSYEQYF
TGCAGCGTTGATACAGGGACCTCCTACGAGCAGTACTTC
>many|TRBJ2-1|NA|TRBV5-1
CASSLDGSGSNEQFF
TGCGCCAGCAGCTTGGATGGGTCGGGGTCCAATGAGCAGTTCTTC
>many|TRBJ2-3|NA|TRBV11-1
CASSSKFRQGSRTDTQYF
TGTGCCAGCAGCTCCAAATTCCGTCAAGGCTCAAGGACAGATACGCAGTATTTT
>many|TRBJ1-6|NA|TRBV12-3/TRBV12-4
CASSFRDFYNSPLHF
TGTGCCAGCAGTTTTAGGGACTTCTATAATTCACCCCTCCACTTT
>many|TRBJ2-1|NA|TRBV15
CATSSTYNEQFF
TGTGCCACCAGCAGTACCTACAATGAGCAGTTCTTC
>many|TRBJ1-2|NA|TRBV7-9
CASSSMTESYGYTF
TGTGCCAGCAGCTCAATGACCGAATCCTATGGCTACACCTTC
>many|TRBJ2-3|NA|TRBV29-1
CSVEDNYTDTQYF
TGCAGCGTTGAAGATAATTACACAGATACGCAGTATTTT
>many|TRBJ2-1|NA|TRBV4-3
CASSQGQGVGNEQFF
TGCGCCAGCAGCCAAGGGCAGGGAGTAGGTAATGAGCAGTTCTTC
>many|TRBJ2-1|TRBD2|TRBV4-1
CASSQDERDAYNEQFF
TGCGCCAGCAGCCAAGACGAGCGGGACGCCTACAATGAGCAGTTCTTC
>many|TRBJ2-1|TRBD2|TRBV7-9
CASSFGITSGSYMPNEQFF
TGTGCCAGCAGCTTCGGTATAACTAGCGGGAGTTATATGCCCAATGAGCAGTTCTTC
>many|TRBJ1-4|NA|TRBV12-3/TRBV12-4
CASSPGEGWTKLFF
TGTGCCAGCAGTCCTGGGGAGGGGTGGACCAAACTGTTTTTT
>many|TRBJ2-7|TRBD2|TRBV29-1
CSVASTSGRGYEQYF
TGCAGCGTTGCGTCGACTAGCGGGAGAGGATACGAGCAGTACTTC
>many|TRBJ2-2|TRBD2|TRBV20-1
CSARGLVTSGSYTGELFF
TGCAGTGCTAGGGGTTTAGTTACTAGCGGGAGTTACACCGGGGAGCTGTTTTTT
>many|TRBJ2-2|NA|TRBV6-2/TRBV6-3
CASSLGKELFF
TGTGCCAGCAGTTTGGGGAAGGAGCTGTTTTTT
>many|TRBJ2-1|NA|TRBV19
CASSIRSGPNEQFF
TGTGCCAGTAGTATTCGATCGGGCCCTAATGAGCAGTTCTTC
>few|TRBJ1-1|NA|TRBV11-3
CASTPLRGEGTEAFF
TGTGCCAGCACCCCTCTACGGGGGGAGGGGACTGAAGCTTTCTTT
>many|TRBJ2-7|TRBD1|TRBV18
CASSPATGVGTYEQYF
TGTGCCAGCTCACCAGCGACAGGGGTGGGGACCTACGAGCAGTACTTC
>many|TRBJ1-5|NA|TRBV5-5
CASSLGTTGNQPQHF
TGTGCCAGCAGCTTGGGGACAACTGGCAATCAGCCCCAGCATTTT
>many|TRBJ1-1|NA|TRBV29-1
CSVEHGEAFF
TGCAGCGTTGAGCACGGAGAAGCTTTCTTT
>many|TRBJ2-1|NA|TRBV5-4
CASSQNRASSYNEQFF
TGTGCCAGCAGTCAAAACAGGGCTAGCTCCTACAATGAGCAGTTCTTC
>many|TRBJ2-5|TRBD2|TRBV6-1
CASSEELTGGMQETQYF
TGTGCCAGCAGTGAAGAGTTGACGGGAGGGATGCAGGAGACCCAGTACTTC
>many|TRBJ2-2|NA|TRBV29-1
CSAVGGTNTGELFF
TGCAGCGCCGTTGGCGGTACAAACACCGGGGAGCTGTTTTTT
>many|TRBJ2-1|NA|TRBV19
CASSIRGPYNEQFF
TGTGCCAGTAGTATACGGGGACCTTACAATGAGCAGTTCTTC
>many|TRBJ2-3|NA|TRBV7-9
CASSTPTGRDTQYF
TGTGCCAGCAGCACCCCCACAGGGAGGGATACGCAGTATTTT
>many|TRBJ2-2|NA|TRBV10-3
CAISESRIESASWAGELFF
TGTGCCATCAGTGAGTCGAGAATCGAGTCAGCTAGCTGGGCCGGGGAGCTGTTTTTT
>many|TRBJ2-7|NA|TRBV6-2/TRBV6-3
CASSYERTYEQYF
TGTGCCAGCAGTTATGAGAGAACCTACGAGCAGTACTTC